This T cell receptor (beta chain) was captured in a study of T cell responses to AZD1222 COVID-19 vaccine. Study-level results: Once two AZD1222 doses were given, Spike-specific TCR breadth and depth went up.

Some clones are missing from TCRdb's copy, which holds only in-frame ones; the method was immunoSEQ multiplex PCR. This sample carries 95,000 to 150,000 clones, about nine tenths of them seen once, and the ten largest clones take 3.5% to 4.5%. Unmatched junction bases numbered 2, after V lost 5 bases and J lost 2 bases. The CDR3 extends over 14 amino acids. In germline, CDR1 is MNHEY, CDR2 SMNVEV (reference sequence). This clone came up once. No antigen is known for it. The sequencing used peripheral blood, collected 28 days after the second dose of the MenACWY control vaccine. The TCR originated in an adult who received the MenACWY meningococcal vaccine as a control. This chain uses TRBV27 with TRBJ1-3; 8 bases agree with TRBD1. The CDR3 DNA reads as TGTGCCAGCAGTCCACAGGGGGCTGGAAACACCATATATTTT. Encoded protein: CASSPQGAGNTIYF.